These T cell receptor beta chains were read from a single sample in a study of cytomegalovirus exposure and HLA in healthy donors. TCRdb's copy holds only in-frame clones and misses some; the assay was immunoSEQ multiplex PCR. The sample holds about 250,000 clones, roughly two thirds seen once. The sequenced sample was PBMCs. The receptors were sampled from a female donor in good health and CMV-seronegative. Both conserved end residues are part of each CDR3. The D gene is left open where the match is weak. Clone sizes are given selectively: once, few, many, or a class where the clone is expanded.

j_call clone_size v_call d_call cdr3_aa cdr3_nt
TRBJ2-7 . TRBV23-1 . CASREMYEQYF TGCGCCAGCAGAGAAATGTACGAGCAGTACTTC
TRBJ1-5 . TRBV5-6 . CASSLFRPEGQPQHF TGTGCCAGCAGCTTGTTCAGGCCCGAGGGACAGCCCCAGCATTTT
TRBJ2-2 . TRBV7-3 . CASSNRALNTGELFF TGTGCCAGCAGTAACAGGGCTCTCAACACCGGGGAGCTGTTTTTT
TRBJ2-3 few TRBV10-2 . CASRETHTSTDTQYF TGCGCCAGCAGGGAGACTCATACTAGCACAGATACGCAGTATTTT
TRBJ2-3 once TRBV7-9 TRBD2 CASSLSGTGAPTDTQYF TGTGCCAGCAGCTTAAGCGGGACGGGAGCCCCCACAGATACGCAGTATTTT
TRBJ2-1 . TRBV18 . CASSRGGTLSYNEQFF TGTGCCAGCTCACGGGGCGGGACCCTCTCCTACAATGAGCAGTTCTTC
TRBJ2-6 few TRBV5-1 TRBD2 CASSPAGGLSGANVLTF TGCGCCAGCAGCCCAGCGGGAGGTCTGTCTGGGGCCAACGTCCTGACTTTC
TRBJ2-2 . TRBV13 . CASSIPGLPNTGELFF TGTGCCAGCAGCATTCCGGGACTCCCGAACACCGGGGAGCTGTTTTTT
TRBJ1-2 . TRBV6-4 . CASSPIRGGGYTF TGTGCCAGCAGTCCCATCCGGGGAGGTGGCTACACCTTC
TRBJ2-2 few TRBV29-1 TRBD2 CSVAGSGGSTGELFF TGCAGCGTCGCGGGGTCGGGGGGAAGCACCGGGGAGCTGTTTTTT
TRBJ2-1 few TRBV7-9 TRBD1 CASDTGGIPYNEQFF TGTGCCAGCGATACAGGGGGGATCCCTTACAATGAGCAGTTCTTC
TRBJ1-1 . TRBV28 . CASSLGGANTEAFF TGTGCCAGCAGTTTGGGGGGAGCCAACACTGAAGCTTTCTTT
TRBJ1-2 once TRBV29-1 TRBD1 CSVDRDFYGYTF TGCAGCGTAGACAGGGACTTCTATGGCTACACCTTC
TRBJ2-7 . TRBV21-1 . CASSRDRGPAYEQYF TGTGCCAGCAGCCGGGACAGGGGGCCAGCCTACGAGCAGTACTTC
TRBJ2-2 . TRBV18 . CASSQSGTNTGELFF TGTGCCAGCTCACAAAGCGGTACGAACACCGGGGAGCTGTTTTTT